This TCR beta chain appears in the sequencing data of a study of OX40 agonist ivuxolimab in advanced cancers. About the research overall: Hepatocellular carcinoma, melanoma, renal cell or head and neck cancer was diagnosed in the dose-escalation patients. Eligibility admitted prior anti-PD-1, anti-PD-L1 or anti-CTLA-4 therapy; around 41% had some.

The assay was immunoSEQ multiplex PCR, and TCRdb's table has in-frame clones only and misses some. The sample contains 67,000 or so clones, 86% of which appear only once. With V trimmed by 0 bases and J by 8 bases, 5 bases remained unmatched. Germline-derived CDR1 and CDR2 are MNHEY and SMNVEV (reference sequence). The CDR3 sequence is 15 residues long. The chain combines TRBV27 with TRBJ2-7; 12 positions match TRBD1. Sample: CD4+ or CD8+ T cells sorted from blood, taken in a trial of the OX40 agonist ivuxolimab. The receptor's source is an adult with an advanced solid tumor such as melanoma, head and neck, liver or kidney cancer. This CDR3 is CASSLSGTGGFQQYF. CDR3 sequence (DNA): TGTGCCAGCAGTTTATCGGGGACAGGGGGCTTTCAGCAGTACTTC.